The 10 T cell receptor beta chains below come from one sample, sequenced in a study of beta chain features in type 1 diabetes. Overall study findings and caveats: All four CD4+ subsets from Type 1 diabetes patients carried moderately but significantly shorter TCRB CDR3s.

All of the isolated RNA was reverse transcribed, so expressed TCRB transcripts were sequenced. Here immunoSEQ multiplex PCR was the method, and the copy in TCRdb shows in-frame clones only, minus some. The sample shows under 400,000 clones, 10% to 15% of them seen only once. Antigens of these TCRs are unknown. The sequencing sample was made of naive CD4+ T cells from blood. The receptors derive from a woman in her late teens or twenties with type 1 diabetes.

With regard to this clone: In the same sample, other DNA sequences code for this CDR3. The chain combines TRBV30 with TRBJ2-1; the match to TRBD2 covers 10 bases. V shed 3 bases and J 4 bases; nucleotides not matched to a gene: 3. This CDR3 has 14 amino acids. Germline values: CDR1 GTSNPN, CDR2 SVGIG (reference sequence). CDR3 DNA: TGTGCCTGGAGCGGACTAGCGGTATACAATGAGCAGTTCTTC. Protein sequence: CAWSGLAVYNEQFF.

The V gene is TRBV18, the J gene TRBJ2-7; weak D call: TRBD2 (6 bases). V dropped 0 bases and J dropped 5 bases, with 17 bases sitting between them. The germline V gene encodes CDR1 KGHSH and CDR2 LQKENI. The CDR3 has 16 amino acids. The CDR3 here is CASSPPRASAIHEQYF. CDR3 in DNA: TGTGCCAGCTCACCACCGAGGGCTAGCGCCATACACGAGCAGTACTTC.

The genes are TRBV5-1 and TRBJ2-1, with D tentatively TRBD1 (5 bases). The germline V and J ends were trimmed by 4 bases and 8 bases, with 10 bases remaining between them. The CDR3 has 12 residues. Germline CDR1 SGHRS, CDR2 YFSETQ. The CDR3 coding sequence is TGCGCCAGCAGCAAAGACAGAGATGAGCAGTTCTTC. Translation gives CASSKDRDEQFF.

The chain joins TRBV7-8 to TRBJ1-2, with D perhaps matching TRBD1 (6 bases). Germline values: CDR1 SGHVS, CDR2 FQNEAQ. The V end lost 1 base, the J end lost 8 bases, and 17 bases lay between the germline ends. The CDR3 has 15 residues. The CDR3 here is CASSLGYQGLQGYTF. The CDR3, as DNA: TGTGCCAGCAGCTTAGGATATCAGGGGTTACAGGGCTACACCTTC.

This clone came up a few times. The chain links TRBV7-9 to TRBJ1-2, with TRBD1 as a possible D gene (6 bases). Trimming removed 7 bases at V and 6 bases at J, with 15 bases between. CDR1 SEHNR and CDR2 FQNEAQ come from the germline V gene (reference sequence). The CDR3 runs to 13 residues. The CDR3 DNA reads TGTGCCAGCACCTTCGACAGGTCTGATGGCTACACCTTC. Its translation: CASTFDRSDGYTF. Supplemented by reference TRBV7-9 and TRBJ1-2, the full variable domain reads DTGVSQNPRHKITKRGQNVTFRCDPISEHNRLYWYRQTLGQGPEFLTYFQNEAQLEKSRLLSDRFSAERPKGSFSTLEIQRTEQGDSAMYLCASTFDRSDGYTFGSGTRLTVV.

This rearrangement joins TRBV11-2 to TRBJ2-2; D perhaps matches TRBD1 (5 bases). The CDR3 runs to 15 residues. V gave up 1 base and J gave up 6 bases, with 12 bases separating them. Germline V gives CDR1 SGHAT, CDR2 FQNNGV. CDR3 loop: CASSLVQGRAGELFF. The CDR3 DNA follows: TGTGCCAGCAGCTTAGTCCAGGGTCGGGCCGGGGAGCTGTTTTTT. Filled out from reference TRBV11-2 and TRBJ2-2, the complete variable domain reads EAGVAQSPRYKIIEKRQSVAFWCNPISGHATLYWYQQILGQGPKLLIQFQNNGVVDDSQLPKDRFSAERLKGVDSTLKIQPAKLEDSAVYLCASSLVQGRAGELFFGEGSRLTVL.

The CDR3 sequence: CASSAAGTPQETQYF. CDR3 in DNA: TGTGCCAGCAGCGCGGCCGGGACACCTCAAGAGACCCAGTACTTC. The V gene is TRBV9, the J gene TRBJ2-5, with D perhaps TRBD1 (6 bases). Germline values: CDR1 SGDLS, CDR2 YYNGEE. The CDR3 loop spans 15 amino acids. Trimming took 3 bases from V and 2 from J, leaving 14 bases between them. Complete variable domain (other parts from reference TRBV9 and TRBJ2-5): DSGVTQTPKHLITATGQRVTLRCSPRSGDLSVYWYQQSLDQGLQFLIQYYNGEERAKGNILERFSAQQFPDLHSELNLSSLELGDSALYFCASSAAGTPQETQYFGPGTRLLVL.

This chain uses TRBV18 with TRBJ1-3; 10 positions agree with TRBD1. The length of the CDR3 is 17 residues. Germline trimming cut 1 base from V and 5 bases from J; bases unmatched to any gene: 8. The V gene's germline CDR1 is KGHSH and CDR2 LQKENI. CDR3 in amino acids: CASSPLWTGQGRNTIYF. The CDR3 DNA reads TGTGCCAGCTCACCACTTTGGACGGGACAGGGGAGAAACACCATATATTTT.

This rearrangement joins TRBV27 to TRBJ2-3; the D gene is possibly TRBD1 (5 bases). Trimming shortened V by 4 bases and J by 6 bases, and 11 bases separated the two germline ends. Germline-derived CDR1 and CDR2 are MNHEY and SMNVEV (reference sequence). The CDR3 is 13 residues long. The CDR3 loop reads CASSSYRLDTQYF. CDR3 DNA sequence: TGTGCCAGCAGTTCATACAGGCTCGATACGCAGTATTTT.

Only a few counts were recorded for this clone. The chain is built from TRBV4-3 and TRBJ2-5; D remains ambiguous. The ends were cut back, 1 base at V and 3 bases at J, with 12 bases in the middle. Germline V gene data show CDR1 as LGHNA and CDR2 as YSLEER. The CDR3 runs to 15 residues. The CDR3 nucleotides are TGCGCCAGCAGCCAAGTATTAGCTACTAAAGAGACCCAGTACTTC. It encodes CASSQVLATKETQYF.